Listed here are 9 T cell receptor beta chains from one sample, sequenced in a study of OX40 agonist ivuxolimab in advanced cancers. TCRdb's table, derived via immunoSEQ multiplex PCR, lists solely in-frame clones and lacks some. The data show around 66,000 clones, 85% seen once. Sequences were derived from CD4+ or CD8+ T cells sorted from blood, sampled in a trial of the OX40 agonist ivuxolimab. These receptors all stem from an adult with an advanced solid tumor such as melanoma, head and neck, liver or kidney cancer.

V is TRBV7-9 and J is TRBJ1-2; D is undetermined. The CDR3 loop spans 13 amino acids. V was shortened by 6 bases and J by 1 base, with 9 bases between the two germline ends. Germline CDR1 and CDR2: SEHNR and FQNEAQ (reference sequence). For the CDR3, the DNA is TGTGCCAGCAGTCCGGTGGGTAACTATGGCTACACCTTC. It is translated as CASSPVGNYGYTF.

This chain links TRBV5-1 with TRBJ2-5; maybe TRBD1 (5 bases). CDR1 is SGHRS and CDR2 is YFSETQ in the germline V gene. Trimming removed 0 bases from V and 5 bases from J, with 11 bases in between. The CDR3 extends over 14 amino acids. In nucleotides, the CDR3 is TGCGCCAGCAGCTTGGGGCAGGGTAGGGAGACCCAGTACTTC. It specifies CASSLGQGRETQYF.

The table lists this clone with a few counts. The V and J genes are TRBV10-3 and TRBJ2-1; a possible D gene is TRBD2 (6 bases). CDR1 is ENHRY and CDR2 is SYGVKD in the germline V gene. CDR3 size: 14 residues. V was trimmed by 0 bases and J by 7 bases, leaving 10 bases between them. DNA for the CDR3: TGTGCCATCAGTGAGTCGTCGGGAGTTAATGAGCAGTTCTTC. It specifies CAISESSGVNEQFF.

The chain is built from TRBV7-2 and TRBJ2-7, with 7 bases that match TRBD1. The CDR3 is made up of 17 amino acids. Germline V CDR1 and CDR2: SGHTA, FQGNSA. Trimming at V came to 3 bases and at J to 0 bases, leaving 11 bases not matched to a gene. CDR3 region: CASSLGWGQLSSYEQYF. The CDR3 nucleotides are TGTGCCAGCAGCTTGGGTTGGGGACAGCTTAGCTCCTACGAGCAGTACTTC.

The CDR3 nucleotides read TGTGCCAGCAGTGACAGGGGCGGGTACGAGCAGTACTTC. As protein: CASSDRGGYEQYF. The chain links TRBV6-5 to TRBJ2-7; TRBD1 aligns across 8 bases. V trimming: 5 bases; J trimming: 4 bases; junction bases outside the gene matches: 4. The CDR3 consists of 13 residues. The germline gives CDR1 MNHEY, CDR2 SVGAGI.

The rearrangement joins TRBV6-1 to TRBJ2-1, with D perhaps TRBD1 or TRBD2 (5 bases each). This CDR3 comprises 15 residues. Germline V gene sequence: CDR1 MNHNS, CDR2 SASEGT. V gave up 8 bases and J gave up 6 bases, with 20 bases separating them. The CDR3: CASPQTGLRGNEQFF. The CDR3 DNA is TGTGCCAGCCCCCAGACCGGCTTGAGGGGCAATGAGCAGTTCTTC.

This clone was observed a single time. The rearrangement joins TRBV18 to TRBJ2-7; 11 nucleotides match TRBD1. This CDR3 comprises 16 residues. The germline V gene has CDR1 KGHSH and CDR2 LQKENI. V was clipped by 1 base and J by 1 base; unmatched bases: 3. The CDR3: CASSPLGQGGSYEQYF. DNA of the CDR3: TGTGCCAGCTCACCACTGGGACAGGGGGGATCCTACGAGCAGTACTTC.

The chain links TRBV27 to TRBJ1-2; the D gene is possibly TRBD1 (6 bases). Germline V gene sequence: CDR1 MNHEY, CDR2 SMNVEV (reference sequence). Trimming removed 8 bases from V and 8 bases from J, with 27 bases in between. CDR3 length: 16 residues. The CDR3 DNA sequence: TGTGCCAGCGCCTTTAAACCTTGGGGGGGCGCGTGGGGCTACACCTTC. Its protein is CASAFKPWGGAWGYTF.

The CDR3 here is CASYGQINSPLHF. CDR3 coding DNA: TGTGCCAGTTATGGACAGATTAATTCACCCCTCCACTTT. The rearrangement links TRBV28 to TRBJ1-6, with D perhaps matching TRBD1 (6 bases). The CDR3 covers 13 residues. V lost 9 bases and J lost 6, with 12 bases in between. Per germline, CDR1 MDHEN and CDR2 SYDVKM.